Presented here are 8 T cell receptor beta chains from one specimen sequenced in a study of tumor and adjacent non-tumor tissue in lung cancer (dated by TCRdb to 2017 to 2018). Receptors were amplified or captured by multiplex PCR. The sequencer was an Illumina HiSeq 2500. TCRbeta libraries were constructed through three rounds of nested PCR with primers (Table S4) according to protocols modified from ARM-PCR. TCRdb ran its own pipeline on the public reads, namely fastp trimming at Q25 and MiXCR clone calling, and kept in-frame beta chains. Rows with one shared CDR3 protein collapse into an entry with the most common genes and DNA. This sample lists over 35,000 distinct CDR3 sequences; roughly 60% were detected once. The ten largest clones represent about 41% of the sample. RNA was extracted from bulk unsorted tissue and checked for quality with a NanoDrop ND-1000 and an Agilent 2100. Distant non-tumor tissue taken more than 3 cm from the tumor edge was used as the normal lung sample.

Sequenced sample: distant non-tumor lung tissue. The receptors shown here come from a man between 50 and 59 years old with non-small cell lung cancer.

To note about this clonotype: The junction departs from germline at one end; a sequencing error may be responsible. CDR3 nucleotide sequence: TGCAGGGTTGAAGAGGGGCAGGGGTACGAGCAGTACTTC. Translation: CRVEEGQGYEQYF. The chain combines TRBV29-1 with TRBJ2-7; TRBD1 might be the D (6 bases). In germline, CDR1 is SQVTM, CDR2 ANQGSEA. This CDR3 comprises 13 residues.

Comment on this clonotype: A clone one base away is much larger, so this may be a read error. This chain joins TRBV30 and TRBJ1-5; TRBD1 matches at 7 bases. The CDR3 has 14 residues. The germline gives CDR1 GTSNPN, CDR2 SVGIG (reference sequence). The DNA of the CDR3 is TGTGCCTGGAGGGGACAGCCTAGCAATCAGTCCCAGCATTTT. It yields the protein CAWRGQPSNQSQHF.

On this clonotype itself: A clone one base away is much larger, so this may be a read error. CDR3 sequence: CASSRNRITEAFF. In nucleotides, the CDR3 is TGTGCCAGCAGTCGAAATAGGATCACTGAAGCTTTCTTT. The gene calls are TRBV28 and TRBJ1-1; D not certain. Germline V gene lookup returns CDR1 MDHEN and CDR2 SYDVKM. The CDR3 consists of 13 residues. Trimming cost V 5 bases and J 4 bases, with 11 bases left between them.

The chain joins TRBV20-1 to TRBJ1-5; D ambiguous. Trimming stripped 3 bases from V and 0 bases from J, with 12 bases between. Per germline, CDR1 DFQATT and CDR2 SNEGSKA (reference sequence). There are 15 residues in the CDR3. The DNA for the CDR3 is TGCAGTGCTAGCCATATGGGGAGTAGCAATCAGCCCCAGCATTTT. Residues: CSASHMGSSNQPQHF.

In this sample, this clonotype turned up once. Since no conserved phenylalanine or tryptophan closes the CDR3, a read error is the likely cause. This rearrangement joins TRBV29-1 to TRBJ2-5, with D perhaps given as TRBD1 or TRBD2 (6 bases each). CDR3 length: 12 residues. Germline CDR1 is SQVTM and CDR2 is ANQGSEA. Here the CDR3 DNA reads TGCAGCATTGAACAGGGAGGCGAGACCCAGTACTCC. This translates into CSIEQGGETQYS.

Remarks on this clonotype: A single base separates this from a much larger clone, so it may be a read error. V usage is TRBV30 and J usage is TRBJ1-2; possible D gene TRBD1, 5 bases. Per the germline V gene, CDR1 is GTSNPN and CDR2 is SVGIG (reference sequence). This CDR3 comprises 12 residues. CDR3 DNA: TGTGCCTGGAGGCGGGGGGACTATGGCCACACCTTC. The encoded protein is CAWRRGDYGHTF.

This clonotype has more than one count but fewer than ten. This sequence joins TRBV21-1 and TRBJ1-2; TRBD1, the table's D call, was not compared with the DNA. TRBV21-1 is a listed pseudogene. This CDR3 spans 15 amino acids. The CDR3 is CASSKRRDIPPNYTF. Here the CDR3 DNA reads TGTGCCAGCAGCAAACGCCGGGACATCCCACCTAACTACACCTTC.

This clonotype was seen ten or more times. The chain joins TRBV6-1 to TRBJ1-5, with TRBD1 identical over 8 bases. With 2 bases clipped from V and 5 bases from J, the junction kept 5 bases outside the gene matches. The CDR3 is 15 residues long. Germline loops: CDR1 MNHNS, CDR2 SASEGT. The CDR3 DNA reads TGTGCCAGCAGTGAACGGGGGACAGGTCATCAGCCCCAGCATTTT. This sequence encodes CASSERGTGHQPQHF.